The 20 T cell receptor beta chains presented below share a single source sample, sequenced in a study of T cell repertoires in cytomegalovirus infection. No antigens are known for them. TCRdb re-called the reads with MiXCR, one entry per CDR3 protein. Of about 570,000 distinct CDR3 sequences in the sample, about 40% were seen once. This material consisted of cultured PBMCs, taken from culture after CMV antigen stimulation. The source is a human donor in good health (CMV status not recorded). Some clones in this sample may be carry-over from other donors' samples.

This clonotype was observed many times. This chain links TRBV7-2 with TRBJ1-6; 9 bases align to TRBD1. This CDR3 is 16 amino acids long. From germline, CDR1 is SGHTA and CDR2 FQGNSA. V dropped 4 bases and J dropped 8; count of bases not matched to a gene: 9. In DNA form, the CDR3 reads TGTGCCAGCAGCTACTGGACAGGGGCGCCGCATTCACCCCTCCACTTT. It codes for CASSYWTGAPHSPLHF.

This clonotype was detected only a few times. The V gene is TRBV2, the J gene TRBJ1-6; perhaps TRBD1 as D (6 bases). Germline V gives CDR1 SNHLY, CDR2 FYNNEI. V was cut by 7 bases and J by 4 bases, with 8 bases left in between. This CDR3 region has 13 residues. Here the CDR3 reads CASTGQYNSPLHF. The DNA of the CDR3 is TGTGCCAGCACCGGACAGTATAATTCACCCCTCCACTTT.

This clonotype was found a few times. The chain employs TRBV2 and TRBJ2-2, with D perhaps matching TRBD2 (6 bases). Trimming took off 10 bases at V and 4 bases at J, with 16 bases between the two ends. The V gene's germline CDR1 is SNHLY and CDR2 FYNNEI. There are 14 residues in the CDR3. CDR3 nucleotide sequence: TGTGCCACCCGACTAGAAAGGTCCACCGGGGAGCTGTTTTTT. Translated, it gives CATRLERSTGELFF. The complete variable domain, with remaining parts taken from reference TRBV2 and TRBJ2-2, reads EPEVTQTPSHQVTQMGQEVILRCVPISNHLYFYWYRQILGQKVEFLVSFYNNEISEKSEIFDDQFSVERPDGSNFTLKIRSTKLEDSAMYFCATRLERSTGELFFGEGSRLTVL.

This clonotype was seen only once. The chain combines TRBV5-1 with TRBJ2-5; 10 positions match TRBD1. CDR3 length: 15 residues. After removal of 4 bases from V and 3 bases from J, the junction contained 6 bases not matched to a gene. Germline assignment: CDR1 SGHRS and CDR2 YFSETQ. The CDR3 region has the DNA TGCGCCAGCAGCCCCCGGGACAGGGGCGAAGAGACCCAGTACTTC. This codes for CASSPRDRGEETQYF.

The chain joins TRBV28 to TRBJ1-5; D is undetermined. The CDR3 extends over 13 amino acids. The germline V and J ends were trimmed by 4 bases and 5 bases, with 9 bases remaining between them. In germline, CDR1 is MDHEN, CDR2 SYDVKM. CDR3 amino acids: CASSWGRDQPQHF. In nucleotides, the CDR3 is TGTGCCAGCAGTTGGGGTAGGGATCAGCCCCAGCATTTT.

The rearrangement joins TRBV19 to TRBJ2-3; TRBD2 matches at 7 bases. Trimming removed 10 bases from V and 2 bases from J; junction bases left unmatched: 6. From germline, CDR1 is LNHDA and CDR2 SQIVND (reference sequence). This CDR3 region has 13 residues. In nucleotides, the CDR3 is TGTGCCACGAAGCGGGACCACACAGATACGCAGTATTTT. It translates to CATKRDHTDTQYF.

This rearrangement joins TRBV20-1 to TRBJ2-7; no clear D. The CDR3 runs 14 residues. Trimming took off 3 bases at V and 2 bases at J, with 14 bases between the two ends. Germline loops: CDR1 DFQATT, CDR2 SNEGSKA (reference sequence). CDR3 in amino acids: CSASWRSRTYEQYF. In DNA form, the CDR3 reads TGCAGTGCTAGTTGGCGCAGCCGAACCTACGAGCAGTACTTC.

This clonotype was counted a few times. A junction boundary mismatches the germline segment, possibly from a read error. The rearrangement links TRBV20-1 to TRBJ1-5, with 7 bases that match TRBD1. Germline CDR1 reads DFQATT; CDR2 reads SNEGSKA (reference sequence). There are 16 residues in the CDR3. The CDR3 nucleotides read TGCAGTGCTCGAGAGACAGGGTCGGAAAGCAATCAGCCCCAGCATTTT. Amino acid sequence: CSARETGSESNQPQHF.

V is TRBV7-2 and J is TRBJ2-7; 7 positions agree with TRBD1. Germline lookup yields CDR1 SGHTA and CDR2 FQGNSA. CDR3 length: 16 amino acids. V gave up 7 bases and J gave up 0 bases; unmatched junction bases: 12. The CDR3 sequence is CASTQGTAFSSYEQYF. In DNA, the CDR3 is TGTGCCAGCACTCAGGGGACAGCCTTTAGCTCCTACGAGCAGTACTTC.

The gene calls are TRBV7-8 and TRBJ1-2; D is undetermined. CDR1 and CDR2 (germline): SGHVS, FQNEAQ. Trimming left V 5 bases short and J 4 bases short, with 11 bases between. The CDR3 runs to 13 residues. This chain's CDR3 is CASSQTRLYGYTF. The CDR3 DNA sequence: TGTGCCAGCAGCCAGACCCGGCTCTATGGCTACACCTTC. Looking up the rest from reference TRBV7-8 and TRBJ1-2 gives the full variable domain: GAGVSQSPRYKVAKRGQDVALRCDPISGHVSLFWYQQALGQGPEFLTYFQNEAQLDKSGLPSDRFFAERPEGSVSTLKIQRTQQEDSAVYLCASSQTRLYGYTFGSGTRLTVV.

V is TRBV18 and J is TRBJ2-3; 7 positions agree with TRBD2. This CDR3 region has 14 residues. Germline trimming cut 6 bases from V and 4 bases from J; bases unmatched to any gene: 7. Germline values: CDR1 KGHSH, CDR2 LQKENI. The CDR3 nucleotides read TGTGCCAGCTCTCCGCCCGGGGGGTCAGATACGCAGTATTTT. It specifies CASSPPGGSDTQYF. The whole variable domain, filled in from reference TRBV18 and TRBJ2-3, reads NAGVMQNPRHLVRRRGQEARLRCSPMKGHSHVYWYRQLPEEGLKFMVYLQKENIIDESGMPKERFSAEFPKEGPSILRIQQVVRGDSAAYFCASSPPGGSDTQYFGPGTRLTVL.

This clonotype was detected a few times. V gene TRBV6-5 combines with J gene TRBJ2-1; the D is unclear. Germline CDR1 is MNHEY and CDR2 is SVGAGI. Trimming left V 0 bases short and J 3 bases short, with 9 bases between. This CDR3 has 15 amino acids. The CDR3 is CASSYSIGGYNEQFF. As DNA, the CDR3 is TGTGCCAGCAGTTACTCGATCGGCGGCTACAATGAGCAGTTCTTC.

This clonotype was recorded at least ten times. The J gene is TRBJ1-5, the V gene TRBV7-8; D remains ambiguous. CDR3 length: 14 amino acids. The germline V and J ends were trimmed by 4 bases and 5 bases, with 12 bases remaining between them. Germline values: CDR1 SGHVS, CDR2 FQNEAQ. The CDR3: CASSSDTFHQPQHF. CDR3 DNA: TGTGCCAGCAGCTCTGACACTTTTCATCAGCCCCAGCATTTT.

This clonotype was recorded a few times. V usage is TRBV19 and J usage is TRBJ1-5; TRBD1 might be the D (5 bases). V gave up 2 bases and J gave up 0 bases, with 8 bases separating them. This CDR3 contains 15 residues. Per the germline V gene, CDR1 is LNHDA and CDR2 is SQIVND (reference sequence). The chain's CDR3 is CASSIWGNSNQPQHF. In DNA, the CDR3 is TGTGCCAGTAGTATATGGGGGAATAGCAATCAGCCCCAGCATTTT.

The CDR3 loop is CASSFSRDSSYEQYF. The CDR3 DNA is TGTGCCAGCAGTTTCTCCAGGGACAGCTCCTACGAGCAGTACTTC. V is TRBV27 and J is TRBJ2-7; 7 bases are shared with TRBD1. The CDR3 is 15 residues long. The ends lost 3 bases at V and 0 bases at J; junction bases unmatched: 5. Germline assignment: CDR1 MNHEY and CDR2 SMNVEV (reference sequence).

The sample holds a few counts of this clonotype. The CDR3 region has the DNA TGTGCCAGCAGTGGGGAGAGGGGCGGGCGGACAGATACGCAGTATTTT. This sequence encodes CASSGERGGRTDTQYF. The genes are TRBV2 and TRBJ2-3; the D call may be TRBD1 or TRBD2 (5 bases each). The V end lost 4 bases, the J end lost 3 bases, and 17 bases lay between the germline ends. The CDR3 spans 16 residues. Germline CDR1 SNHLY, CDR2 FYNNEI.

The J gene is TRBJ1-1, the V gene TRBV12-3 or TRBV12-4; TRBD1 is a possible D gene (6 bases). CDR3 length: 11 residues. The V and J ends lost 7 bases and 8 bases respectively, with 11 bases between them. CDR3: CASTRTVEAFF. CDR3 coding DNA: TGTGCCAGCACTCGGACAGTCGAAGCTTTCTTT.

This clonotype was seen only a few times. V is TRBV3-1 and J is TRBJ2-7; D is possibly TRBD2 (5 bases). The CDR3 runs 12 residues. Germline CDR1 is LGHDT and CDR2 is YNNKEL (reference sequence). V lost 5 bases and J lost 5, with 10 bases in between. Here the CDR3 DNA reads TGTGCCAGCAGCACGCGACTAAACGAGCAGTACTTC. It translates to CASSTRLNEQYF.

The V call is TRBV7-3, the J call TRBJ2-5; 13 positions agree with TRBD2. J lost 4 bases, V lost 4 bases, and 6 bases had no gene match. The CDR3 extends over 16 amino acids. Looked up from germline, CDR1 is SGHTA and CDR2 is FQGTGA. The CDR3 DNA is TGTGCCAGCAGCTCACGGACTAGCGGGGGAGGAGAGACCCAGTACTTC. This codes for CASSSRTSGGGETQYF.

The gene calls are TRBV20-1 and TRBJ2-7; TRBD2 matches at 9 bases. Trimming at V came to 3 bases and at J to 2 bases, leaving 14 bases not matched to a gene. Per germline, CDR1 DFQATT and CDR2 SNEGSKA (reference sequence). This CDR3 spans 17 amino acids. The CDR3 loop is CSARGRGGGALAYEQYF. Here the CDR3 DNA reads TGCAGTGCTAGGGGGCGGGGCGGGGGGGCCCTAGCCTACGAGCAGTACTTC.